These 24 T cell receptor beta chains were sequenced from one sample in a study of CD8+ T cells in alopecia areata. RNA extraction was followed by reverse transcription into cDNA, which acted as the sequencing template. Sequencing was performed with immunoSEQ multiplex PCR; in TCRdb, only in-frame clones are kept and a portion is missing. The sample lists about 180,000 clones; roughly half were seen once. The treatment here: oral pan-JAK inhibitor, 5-10 mg twice daily. Sequenced here: CD8+ T cells sorted from blood, sampled at week 52, from a patient treated with tofacitinib. These receptors were collected from a human donor with alopecia areata.

This chain links TRBV9 with TRBJ2-7; 7 bases fit TRBD2. In germline, CDR1 is SGDLS, CDR2 YYNGEE. Trimming removed 0 bases from V and 6 bases from J; junction bases left unmatched: 9. The CDR3 length is 15 residues. DNA of the CDR3: TGTGCCAGCAGCGTAGGAATTGGCGGGGGTGGCGAGCAGTACTTC. Its translation: CASSVGIGGGGEQYF.

CDR3 protein: CSVVGQDTYEQYF. CDR3 DNA: TGCAGCGTTGTGGGCCAGGATACCTACGAGCAGTACTTC. The chain is built from TRBV29-1 and TRBJ2-7, with no clear D. Per germline, CDR1 SQVTM and CDR2 ANQGSEA. The CDR3 spans 13 residues. V dropped 4 bases and J dropped 2 bases, with 12 bases sitting between them.

This clone was detected a few times. This chain joins TRBV6-5 and TRBJ1-2; 9 nucleotides agree with TRBD1. Germline V gene lookup returns CDR1 MNHEY and CDR2 SVGAGI. The J segment lost 8 bases and the V segment lost 3 bases, leaving 7 bases of the junction unmatched. There are 14 residues in the CDR3. The CDR3: CASSYLGQGDGYTF. CDR3 coding DNA: TGTGCCAGCAGTTATCTGGGACAGGGTGACGGCTACACCTTC.

This sequence joins TRBV7-6 and TRBJ1-1; D gene uncertain. Per germline, CDR1 SGHVS and CDR2 FNYEAQ. This CDR3 is built from 14 residues. Trimming left V 0 bases short and J 1 base short, with 6 bases between. The CDR3 sequence is CASSLAGRNTEAFF. The DNA for the CDR3 is TGTGCCAGCAGCTTAGCGGGCAGGAACACTGAAGCTTTCTTT.

This clone was observed a handful of times. V gene TRBV19 combines with J gene TRBJ1-4, with 7 bases matching TRBD1. V lost 10 bases and J lost 4; bases outside the gene matches: 6. There are 13 residues in the CDR3. The germline V gene has CDR1 LNHDA and CDR2 SQIVND (reference sequence). The DNA for the CDR3 is TGTGCCACCCGGGACAGCCTTAATGAAAAACTGTTTTTT. This codes for CATRDSLNEKLFF.

The chain employs TRBV7-9 and TRBJ1-2; 12 bases agree with TRBD1. V shed 3 bases and J 7 bases; nucleotides not matched to a gene: 3. CDR3 length: 14 amino acids. CDR1 is SEHNR, CDR2 FQNEAQ, per germline (reference sequence). CDR3 sequence reads: CASSFGTGGSGYTF. The CDR3 DNA follows: TGTGCCAGCAGCTTTGGGACAGGGGGCTCTGGCTACACCTTC.

This chain connects TRBV30 to TRBJ2-7; 8 positions agree with TRBD1. CDR3 size: 13 residues. Trimming removed 2 bases from V and 6 bases from J; junction bases left unmatched: 6. Per the germline V gene, CDR1 is GTSNPN and CDR2 is SVGIG (reference sequence). CDR3 loop: CAWSPTGGFEQYF. CDR3 bases: TGTGCCTGGAGTCCTACAGGGGGTTTCGAGCAGTACTTC.

This clone was seen a handful of times. The gene calls are TRBV18 and TRBJ2-3; 7 bases fit TRBD2. Unmatched junction bases numbered 3, after V lost 6 bases and J lost 0 bases. This CDR3 contains 14 residues. Germline values: CDR1 KGHSH, CDR2 LQKENI. CDR3 DNA sequence: TGTGCCAGCTCTCCCGGGGGGAGCACAGATACGCAGTATTTT. Translating it yields CASSPGGSTDTQYF.

This chain links TRBV29-1 with TRBJ2-1; tentatively, D is TRBD2 (5 bases). CDR1 is SQVTM, CDR2 ANQGSEA, per germline. Trimming removed 2 bases at V and 9 bases at J, with 20 bases between. The length of the CDR3 is 15 residues. CDR3 protein: CSVEQRAGFGVEQFF. For the CDR3, the DNA is TGCAGCGTTGAACAGCGCGCGGGCTTTGGGGTTGAGCAGTTCTTC.

V gene TRBV27 combines with J gene TRBJ2-7; D call uncertain. The length of the CDR3 is 13 residues. Germline loops: CDR1 MNHEY, CDR2 SMNVEV (reference sequence). Trimming cost V 6 bases and J 6 bases, with 15 bases left between them. The CDR3 bases are TGTGCCAGCAGCGCACTGCAAGTGGGCGAGCAGTACTTC. This translates into CASSALQVGEQYF.

This clone was recorded a few times. The chain combines TRBV6-5 with TRBJ2-7, with 8 bases that match TRBD1. J lost 4 bases, V lost 5 bases, and 1 base had no gene match. This CDR3 is built from 12 residues. Germline CDR1 is MNHEY and CDR2 is SVGAGI. The DNA of the CDR3 is TGTGCCAGCAGTCAGGGGGCGTACGAGCAGTACTTC. Translation: CASSQGAYEQYF.

The sample holds a few counts of this clone. The chain employs TRBV29-1 and TRBJ2-7; unclear D gene. V was cut by 3 bases and J by 5 bases, with 5 bases left in between. The CDR3 is made up of 10 amino acids. The V gene's germline CDR1 is SQVTM and CDR2 ANQGSEA. As DNA, the CDR3 is TGCAGCGTTGATGACAACGAGCAGTACTTC. Translating it yields CSVDDNEQYF.

The CDR3 region has the DNA TGTGCCAGCAGCTGGGGACAGGGGGGGAATCAGCCCCAGCATTTT. This gives the protein CASSWGQGGNQPQHF. This sequence joins TRBV27 and TRBJ1-5, with TRBD1 identical over 11 bases. The CDR3 sequence is 15 residues long. V lost 6 bases and J lost 4; bases outside the gene matches: 5. Germline-derived CDR1 and CDR2 are MNHEY and SMNVEV (reference sequence).

This clone showed up just a few times. The gene calls are TRBV19 and TRBJ1-5; D not resolved. CDR1 and CDR2 (germline): LNHDA, SQIVND (reference sequence). This CDR3 is built from 13 residues. With 5 bases removed from V and 8 bases from J, the gap between germline ends came to 13 bases. CDR3 sequence (DNA): TGTGCCAGTAGTTACCTGACATCTGAGCCCCAGCATTTT. Residues: CASSYLTSEPQHF. The full variable domain, rest sourced from reference TRBV19 and TRBJ1-5, is DGGITQSPKYLFRKEGQNVTLSCEQNLNHDAMYWYRQDPGQGLRLIYYSQIVNDFQKGDIAEGYSVSREKKESFPLTVTSAQKNPTAFYLCASSYLTSEPQHFGDGTRLSIL.

This rearrangement joins TRBV13 to TRBJ2-7, with TRBD1 matching over 7 bases. This CDR3 comprises 16 residues. V shed 4 bases and J 0 bases; nucleotides not matched to a gene: 9. Germline V CDR1 and CDR2: PRHDT, FYEKMQ (reference sequence). DNA for the CDR3: TGTGCCAGCAGCTCATCAAGGGACAGTCCCTCCTACGAGCAGTACTTC. This gives the protein CASSSSRDSPSYEQYF.

This clone was seen a few times. The V and J genes are TRBV29-1 and TRBJ2-5; 7 bases agree with TRBD2. The V gene end was trimmed by 5 bases and the J gene end by 5 bases; junction bases not matched to a gene: 11. The CDR3 contains 14 residues. Germline assignment: CDR1 SQVTM and CDR2 ANQGSEA. CDR3 sequence reads: CSVRASGLQETQYF. The CDR3 DNA reads as TGCAGCGTTCGGGCTAGCGGATTACAGGAGACCCAGTACTTC.

About this clone itself: Other DNA sequences in the sample encode the same CDR3. The chain combines TRBV27 with TRBJ2-7, with D hard to call. Germline values: CDR1 MNHEY, CDR2 SMNVEV (reference sequence). V was trimmed by 3 bases and J by 3 bases, leaving 9 bases between them. This CDR3 has 13 amino acids. The CDR3 loop is CASSFGQGYEQYF. In nucleotides, the CDR3 is TGTGCCAGCAGTTTCGGTCAAGGCTACGAGCAGTACTTC.

The rearrangement joins TRBV11-2 to TRBJ2-7, with D maybe TRBD2 (6 bases). V shed 5 bases and J shed 4 bases, with 15 bases lying between them. The CDR3 is 14 amino acids. Germline values: CDR1 SGHAT, CDR2 FQNNGV. Here the CDR3 reads CASSPPGDGYEQYF. The CDR3 DNA reads as TGTGCCAGCAGCCCCCCGGGGGATGGTTACGAGCAGTACTTC.

The chain has TRBV19 and TRBJ1-5; 11 bases agree with TRBD1. Trimming at V came to 6 bases and at J to 6 bases, leaving 1 base not matched to a gene. The length of the CDR3 is 13 residues. The V gene's germline CDR1 is LNHDA and CDR2 SQIVND (reference sequence). The CDR3 nucleotides read TGTGCCAGTAGGGACAGGGGGCGTCAGCCCCAGCATTTT. It is translated as CASRDRGRQPQHF.

This clone has a handful of counts. V is TRBV19 and J is TRBJ2-1; 8 bases map to TRBD1. The germline CDR1 and CDR2 sequences are LNHDA and SQIVND (reference sequence). The V gene end was trimmed by 3 bases and the J gene end by 2 bases; junction bases not matched to a gene: 3. CDR3 length: 15 residues. CDR3 sequence reads: CASSIVGQAYNEQFF. The CDR3 region has the DNA TGTGCCAGTAGTATCGTGGGACAGGCCTACAATGAGCAGTTCTTC.

This clone was counted only a few times. The rearrangement links TRBV6-6 to TRBJ2-5, with 7 bases that match TRBD2. From germline, CDR1 is MNHNY and CDR2 SVGAGI (reference sequence). The CDR3 is 16 amino acids. The V gene end was trimmed by 6 bases and the J gene end by 4 bases; junction bases not matched to a gene: 14. DNA of the CDR3: TGTGCCAGCAGCTCTTACGTGTGGGGCGGGGGAGAGACCCAGTACTTC. Residues: CASSSYVWGGGETQYF.

CDR3 DNA sequence: TGTGCCATCAGTGCAAAACCAGGCGGGAACACTGAAGCTTTCTTT. This translates into CAISAKPGGNTEAFF. The gene calls are TRBV10-3 and TRBJ1-1; D unclear. Per germline, CDR1 ENHRY and CDR2 SYGVKD. Trimming cost V 4 bases and J 1 base, with 13 bases left between them. CDR3 length: 15 amino acids.

The chain has TRBV9 and TRBJ2-1, with D uncertain. The V end was cut by 4 bases, the J end by 0 bases, with 17 bases between. CDR1 and CDR2 (germline): SGDLS, YYNGEE. The CDR3 covers 17 residues. CDR3 residues: CASSPRSAEASYNEQFF. The CDR3 nucleotides read TGTGCCAGCAGCCCCAGGAGTGCAGAAGCCTCCTACAATGAGCAGTTCTTC.

This sequence joins TRBV4-3 and TRBJ2-2, with D perhaps being TRBD1 or TRBD2 (5 bases each). Trimming stripped 3 bases from V and 6 bases from J, with 14 bases between. The CDR3 loop spans 15 amino acids. Germline V gene data show CDR1 as LGHNA and CDR2 as YSLEER. CDR3 in amino acids: CASSQSTTGPGELFF. The CDR3 DNA follows: TGCGCCAGCAGCCAGAGTACCACGGGACCCGGGGAGCTGTTTTTT.